The clone carrying this T cell receptor beta chain was counted only a few times. Its target is not known. After removal of 6 bases from V and 9 bases from J, the junction contained 7 bases not matched to a gene. This CDR3 region has 12 residues. The data originate from a study of response to subunit inactivated influenza vaccine. TCRdb redid the calling of the RT-PCR reads with MiXCR, one entry per CDR3 protein. The repertoire holds a few hundred thousand distinct CDR3 sequences, with just over 20% as singletons. Study conclusions and caveats: With each seasonal influenza vaccination, the authors suggested, few new T cells are recruited.

The V gene is TRBV12-3 or TRBV12-4, the J gene TRBJ1-1, with 7 bases identical to TRBD1. Sample: PBMCs from blood, taken less than 22 months after vaccination. The sequence was obtained from a man aged 45-69 years who received an inactivated influenza vaccine. CDR3 DNA sequence: TGTGCCAGCAGGTCCCCGGGACAGAAAGCTTTCTTT. It is translated as CASRSPGQKAFF.